This T cell receptor (beta chain) came from a study of T-cell reconstitution after alpha-beta-depleted transplantation in children. For TCRbeta, the library was prepared with unique molecular identifiers. Using its own MiXCR run on the PCR reads, TCRdb lists one record per CDR3 protein. The table lists approximately 800,000 distinct CDR3 sequences, 15% to 20% of them singletons, with about 5% in the top ten. This clonotype appeared a few times. The CDR3 contains 14 residues. V trimming: 5 bases; J trimming: 4 bases; junction bases outside the gene matches: 7. Germline V gene lookup returns CDR1 DFQATT and CDR2 SNEGSKA (reference sequence).

The rearrangement uses TRBV20-1 and TRBJ2-3; the match to TRBD2 covers 9 bases. The sequence was obtained from a male patient between 5 and 17 years old who had a stem cell transplant for acute lymphoblastic leukemia, so the T cells may come from the graft donor. The specimen was PBMCs, mostly from graft donor cells, collected 360 days after TCRalphabeta/CD19-depleted stem cell transplant. The DNA for the CDR3 is TGCAGTGCTCAATATAGCGGGAGTCCAGATACGCAGTATTTT. Translation: CSAQYSGSPDTQYF.